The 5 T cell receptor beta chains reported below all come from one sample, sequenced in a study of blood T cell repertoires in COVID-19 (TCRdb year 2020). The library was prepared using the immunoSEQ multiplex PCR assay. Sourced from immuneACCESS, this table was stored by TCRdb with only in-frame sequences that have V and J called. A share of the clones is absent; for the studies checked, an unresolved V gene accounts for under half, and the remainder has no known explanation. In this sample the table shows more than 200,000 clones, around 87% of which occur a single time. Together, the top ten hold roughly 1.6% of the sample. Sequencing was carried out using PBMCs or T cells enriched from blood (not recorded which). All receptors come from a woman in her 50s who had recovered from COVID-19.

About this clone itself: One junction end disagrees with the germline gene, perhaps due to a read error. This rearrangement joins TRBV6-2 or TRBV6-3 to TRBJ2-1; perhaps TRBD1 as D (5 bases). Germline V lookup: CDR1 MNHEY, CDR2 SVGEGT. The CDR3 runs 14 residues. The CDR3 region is CASSYSYPPGLRVF. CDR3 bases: TGTGCCAGCAGTTACTCGTATCCTCCAGGGTTAAGGGTCTTC.

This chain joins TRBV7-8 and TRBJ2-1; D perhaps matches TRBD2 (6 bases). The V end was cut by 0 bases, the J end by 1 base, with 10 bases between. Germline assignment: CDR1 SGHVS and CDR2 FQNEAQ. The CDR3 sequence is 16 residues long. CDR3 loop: CASSLALAISYNEQFF. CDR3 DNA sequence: TGTGCCAGCAGCTTAGCCCTAGCGATTTCCTACAATGAGCAGTTCTTC.

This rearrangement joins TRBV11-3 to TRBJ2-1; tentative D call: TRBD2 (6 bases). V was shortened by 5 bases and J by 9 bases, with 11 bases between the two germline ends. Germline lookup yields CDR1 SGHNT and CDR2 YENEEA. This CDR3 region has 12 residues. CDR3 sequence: CASSRSGLEQFF. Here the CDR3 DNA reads TGTGCCAGCAGCCGTAGCGGCCTTGAGCAGTTCTTC.

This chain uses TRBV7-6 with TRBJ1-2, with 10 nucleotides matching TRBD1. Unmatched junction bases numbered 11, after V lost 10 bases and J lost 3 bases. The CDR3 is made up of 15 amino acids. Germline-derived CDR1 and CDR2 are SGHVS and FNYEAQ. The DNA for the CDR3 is TGTGCCACAACCCCTTGGACAGGGGGGTACTATGGCTACACCTTC. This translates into CATTPWTGGYYGYTF.

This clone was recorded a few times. CDR3 nucleotides: TGTGCCAGCAGCTTTCTGGTGCAGGGGAACAATGAGCAGTTCTTC. Protein sequence: CASSFLVQGNNEQFF. This sequence joins TRBV7-9 and TRBJ2-1, with D tentatively TRBD1 (6 bases). The CDR3 has 15 residues. V was clipped by 3 bases and J by 5 bases, with 14 bases between them. CDR1 SEHNR and CDR2 FQNEAQ come from the germline V gene (reference sequence).